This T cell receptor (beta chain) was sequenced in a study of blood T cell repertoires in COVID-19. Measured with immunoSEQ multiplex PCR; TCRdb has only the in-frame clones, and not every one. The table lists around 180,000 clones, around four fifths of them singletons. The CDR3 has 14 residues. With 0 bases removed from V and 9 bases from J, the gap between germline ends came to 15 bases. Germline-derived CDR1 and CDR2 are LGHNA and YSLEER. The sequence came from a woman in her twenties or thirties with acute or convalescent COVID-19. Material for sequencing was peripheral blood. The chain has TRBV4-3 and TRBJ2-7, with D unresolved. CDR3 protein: CASSQEVRRLLQYF. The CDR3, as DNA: TGCGCCAGCAGCCAAGAGGTGCGTAGACTTCTGCAGTACTTC.